A selection of T cell receptor beta chains follows, all from one sample in a study of T-cell memory formation after mild COVID-19. TCRdb re-derived calls from the 5' RACE reads in MiXCR, one entry per CDR3 protein. This sample yields fewer than 350,000 distinct CDR3 sequences, of which roughly 15% are seen a single time; about 20% belongs to the top ten. The source material was PBMCs or a T cell subset sorted from them (not recorded which). The receptor set was obtained from a man between 18 and 29 years old who had mild COVID-19 (a few samples of this study predate the infection). Cell type and time point are not known. CDR3s include the opening cysteine and the closing phenylalanine or tryptophan.

J: TRBJ2-1
V: TRBV5-6
CDR3: CASSFKGGSYTEQFF

J: TRBJ1-2
V: TRBV27
CDR3: CASSFKRGYGYTF

J: TRBJ2-2
V: TRBV7-9
CDR3: CASSSGPTTASNTGELFF

J: TRBJ2-3
V: TRBV10-1
CDR3: CASSERVATDTQYF

J: TRBJ2-3
V: TRBV5-1
CDR3: CASKGGETDTQYF

J: TRBJ2-6
V: TRBV5-4
CDR3: CASSLVEGANVLTF

J: TRBJ2-1
V: TRBV30
CDR3: CAWSRDSDFNEQFF

J: TRBJ1-1
V: TRBV7-9
CDR3: CASTLEGGWRKPEAFF

J: TRBJ2-5
V: TRBV7-3
CDR3: CASRSGTGLETQYF

J: TRBJ2-7
V: TRBV12-5
CDR3: CASGRTYEQYF

J: TRBJ2-3
V: TRBV5-1
CDR3: CASRRGSDTQYF

J: TRBJ2-1
V: TRBV5-1
CDR3: CASSFEGPLGNEQFF

J: TRBJ2-2
V: TRBV9
CDR3: CASSPHEGLAGELFF

J: TRBJ2-3
V: TRBV12-3/TRBV12-4
CDR3: CASSPAGASTDTQYF

J: TRBJ2-1
V: TRBV9
CDR3: CATAGGDIPHEQFF

J: TRBJ1-3
V: TRBV3-1
CDR3: CASSLHSGVGNTIYF

J: TRBJ2-7
V: TRBV25-1
CDR3: CASSDDRDAYEQYF

J: TRBJ1-2
V: TRBV25-1
CDR3: CASSETAFYGYTF

J: TRBJ1-6
V: TRBV7-2
CDR3: CASSLVRRLFGLNSPLHF

J: TRBJ2-7
V: TRBV27
CDR3: CASSFKFGGSTYEQYF

J: TRBJ2-3
V: TRBV6-6
CDR3: CASSSTRRTDTQYF

J: TRBJ2-3
V: TRBV29-1
CDR3: CSVLRRTGADTQYF

J: TRBJ2-7
V: TRBV12-3/TRBV12-4
CDR3: CASSPHRTSYEQYF

J: TRBJ2-3
V: TRBV7-2
CDR3: CATGVAAGVYTDTQYF